A selection of T cell receptor beta chains follows, all from one sample in a study of blood T cell repertoires in COVID-19. TCRdb's copy holds only in-frame clones and misses some; the assay was immunoSEQ multiplex PCR. The sample contains around 140,000 clones, roughly 76% of which appear only once. Sequencing was done on a sample of peripheral blood. The receptors come from a woman between 45 and 60 years old with active or convalescent COVID-19. Each CDR3 is given with its conserved first and last residue. A D gene is named only where the DNA matches it firmly. Rows give clone size only sometimes, using once, few, many, or a class for an expanded clone.

clone size	D gene	V gene	J gene	CDR3 protein	CDR3 DNA
NA	NA	TRBV5-5	TRBJ2-3	CASSSITDTQYF	TGTGCCAGCAGCTCTATCACAGATACGCAGTATTTT
NA	TRBD2	TRBV4-3	TRBJ2-3	CASSQAIGGAGGTDTQYF	TGCGCCAGCAGCCAAGCTATCGGGGGAGCGGGAGGCACAGATACGCAGTATTTT
once	TRBD1	TRBV7-2	TRBJ2-3	CASSHWTGAGDTQYF	TGTGCCAGCAGCCATTGGACAGGGGCGGGAGATACGCAGTATTTT
NA	TRBD1	TRBV7-2	TRBJ2-7	CASSSRQGASEQYF	TGTGCCAGCAGCAGCAGACAGGGGGCGAGCGAGCAGTACTTC
NA	NA	TRBV9	TRBJ1-1	CASSGRDPNTEAFF	TGTGCCAGCAGCGGCCGAGATCCGAACACTGAAGCTTTCTTT
NA	NA	TRBV4-2	TRBJ1-3	CASSQDKGLGRFSGNTIYF	TGTGCCAGCAGCCAAGATAAGGGCTTGGGGCGGTTCTCTGGAAACACCATATATTTT
many	NA	TRBV3-1/TRBV3-2	TRBJ1-4	CASSRGRGMFF	TGTGCCAGCAGCCGGGGGCGAGGAATGTTTTTT
NA	NA	TRBV11-2	TRBJ2-2	CASSGDNANTGELFF	TGTGCCAGCAGCGGGGACAACGCGAACACCGGGGAGCTGTTTTTT
NA	NA	TRBV5-1	TRBJ2-7	CASSLELRGTYEQYF	TGCGCCAGCAGCTTGGAGCTCAGGGGAACCTACGAGCAGTACTTC
NA	TRBD1	TRBV19	TRBJ2-2	CASRPGTGNTGELFF	TGTGCCAGCCGTCCCGGGACAGGGAACACCGGGGAGCTGTTTTTT
NA	TRBD1	TRBV11-2	TRBJ1-1	CASSLVEGATEAFF	TGTGCCAGCAGCTTAGTGGAGGGGGCCACTGAAGCTTTCTTT
NA	TRBD2	TRBV20-1	TRBJ2-7	CSAGTITEQYF	TGCAGTGCTGGGACTATTACCGAGCAGTACTTC
NA	NA	TRBV9	TRBJ2-7	CASSRLPETSYEQYF	TGTGCCAGCAGTCGACTACCCGAAACGTCATACGAGCAGTACTTC
NA	TRBD2	TRBV9	TRBJ2-3	CASSPNLAGGSDTQYF	TGTGCCAGCAGCCCGAATCTAGCGGGAGGTTCGGATACGCAGTATTTT
NA	NA	TRBV7-9	TRBJ1-2	CASSAQGIWGYGYTF	TGTGCCAGCAGCGCCCAGGGGATATGGGGCTATGGCTACACCTTC
NA	NA	TRBV4-3	TRBJ2-7	CASSQEGNGYHEQYF	TGCGCCAGCAGCCAAGAGGGCAATGGCTACCACGAGCAGTACTTC
NA	TRBD2	TRBV7-9	TRBJ2-3	CASSVAGESNTQYF	TGTGCCAGCAGTGTAGCGGGGGAGAGTAATACGCAGTATTTT
NA	TRBD2	TRBV7-2	TRBJ2-2	CASSLTRTSGGLNTGELFF	TGTGCCAGCAGCTTAACCAGGACTAGCGGGGGATTGAACACCGGGGAGCTGTTTTTT
few	TRBD2	TRBV9	TRBJ2-2	CASSVELAGAVPGELFF	TGTGCCAGCAGCGTAGAACTAGCGGGAGCAGTGCCCGGGGAGCTGTTTTTT
NA	NA	TRBV29-1	TRBJ1-1	CSVEWQGLAEAFF	TGCAGCGTTGAGTGGCAGGGGCTCGCTGAAGCTTTCTTT
few	TRBD1	TRBV19	TRBJ1-6	CASSIAGQGVPNSPLHF	TGTGCCAGTAGTATAGCTGGCCAGGGGGTGCCGAATTCACCCCTCCACTTT
NA	TRBD1	TRBV5-1	TRBJ2-7	CASHSPGTATYEQYF	TGCGCCAGCCACTCCCCCGGGACAGCCACTTACGAGCAGTACTTC
NA	TRBD1	TRBV6-5	TRBJ1-2	CASSSIGDSGGYGYTF	TGTGCCAGCAGTTCCATTGGGGACAGCGGCGGCTATGGCTACACCTTC
NA	NA	TRBV29-1	TRBJ2-5	CSARRTTQETQYF	TGCAGCGCCCGGCGAACTACCCAAGAGACCCAGTACTTC
NA	NA	TRBV3-1/TRBV3-2	TRBJ2-1	CASSQAFGARGFF	TGTGCCAGCAGCCAAGCTTTTGGGGCTAGGGGGTTCTTC
few	TRBD2	TRBV19	TRBJ2-7	CASRTSGTREQYF	TGTGCCAGTAGGACTAGCGGGACGCGTGAGCAGTACTTC
NA	TRBD1	TRBV28	TRBJ1-5	CASSPTGQGNQPQHF	TGTGCCAGCAGTCCCACCGGACAGGGCAATCAGCCCCAGCATTTT
NA	TRBD2	TRBV19	TRBJ2-3	CASSIGNSGGTDTQYF	TGTGCCAGTAGTATAGGAAATAGCGGGGGCACAGATACGCAGTATTTT
NA	TRBD2	TRBV4-3	TRBJ2-1	CASSQDGGTRGRNEQFF	TGCGCCAGCAGCCAAGATGGAGGGACTAGGGGCCGGAATGAGCAGTTCTTC
NA	NA	TRBV5-1	TRBJ2-2	CASSERQGSTGELFF	TGCGCCAGCTCTGAGAGGCAGGGGAGTACCGGGGAGCTGTTTTTT
NA	NA	TRBV19	TRBJ1-1	CASNRAGGTNTEAFF	TGTGCCAGTAATAGGGCCGGGGGAACTAACACTGAAGCTTTCTTT
NA	NA	TRBV11-2	TRBJ1-3	CASSLESGNTIYF	TGTGCCAGCAGCTTAGAGTCAGGAAACACCATATATTTT
NA	TRBD2	TRBV3-1/TRBV3-2	TRBJ2-6	CASSQVLAGFSGANVLTF	TGTGCCAGCAGCCAAGTCCTAGCGGGGTTCTCTGGGGCCAACGTCCTGACTTTC